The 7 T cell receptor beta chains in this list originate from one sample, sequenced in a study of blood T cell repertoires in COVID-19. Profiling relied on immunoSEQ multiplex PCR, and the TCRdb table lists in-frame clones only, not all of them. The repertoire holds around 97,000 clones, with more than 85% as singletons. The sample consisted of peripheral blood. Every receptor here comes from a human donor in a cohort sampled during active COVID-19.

CDR3: CASISSGGHYNEQFF. The CDR3 DNA follows: TGTGCCAGCATATCTAGCGGGGGCCATTACAATGAGCAGTTCTTC. The V call is TRBV3-1 (or the pseudogene TRBV3-2), the J call TRBJ2-1; 10 nucleotides line up with TRBD2. The trim removed 7 bases at V and 4 bases at J, leaving 7 bases unmatched. This CDR3 region has 15 residues. Germline loops: CDR1 LGHDT, CDR2 YNNKEL (reference sequence).

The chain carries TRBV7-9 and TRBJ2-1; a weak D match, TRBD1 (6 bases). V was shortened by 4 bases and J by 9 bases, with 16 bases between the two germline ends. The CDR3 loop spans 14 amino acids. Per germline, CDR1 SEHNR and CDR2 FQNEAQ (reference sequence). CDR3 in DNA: TGTGCCAGCAGCTCCACACAGGGTTCTCGTGAGCAGTTCTTC. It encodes CASSSTQGSREQFF.

The CDR3 region has the DNA TGTGCCAGCAATCCGGGACAGGGTTCGTACGAGCAGTACTTC. The encoded protein is CASNPGQGSYEQYF. This sequence joins TRBV6-5 and TRBJ2-7; 9 positions match TRBD1. Germline V lookup: CDR1 MNHEY, CDR2 SVGAGI. The CDR3 totals 14 residues. The trim removed 7 bases at V and 4 bases at J, leaving 8 bases unmatched.

The CDR3 region has the DNA TGTGCCAGTAGTATTCCGGGACAGGGGGCGGGAGATACGCAGTATTTT. Its translation: CASSIPGQGAGDTQYF. The chain joins TRBV19 to TRBJ2-3; 12 bases agree with TRBD1. The CDR3 runs to 16 residues. CDR1 LNHDA and CDR2 SQIVND come from the germline V gene (reference sequence). V lost 3 bases to trimming and J lost 5 bases; unmatched junction nucleotides: 6.

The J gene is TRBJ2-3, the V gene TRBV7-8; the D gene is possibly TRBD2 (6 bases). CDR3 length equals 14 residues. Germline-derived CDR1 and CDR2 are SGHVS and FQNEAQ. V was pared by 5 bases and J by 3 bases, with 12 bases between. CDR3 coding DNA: TGTGCCAGCAGCCGAGAACTAGCAACAGATACGCAGTATTTT. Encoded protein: CASSRELATDTQYF.

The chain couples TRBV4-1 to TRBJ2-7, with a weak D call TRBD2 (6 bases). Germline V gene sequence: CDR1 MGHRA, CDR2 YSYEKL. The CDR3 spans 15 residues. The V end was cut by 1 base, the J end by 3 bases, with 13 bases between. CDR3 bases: TGCGCCAGCAGCCAAGGAGGCCTAGCGCGCTACGAGCAGTACTTC. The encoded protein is CASSQGGLARYEQYF.

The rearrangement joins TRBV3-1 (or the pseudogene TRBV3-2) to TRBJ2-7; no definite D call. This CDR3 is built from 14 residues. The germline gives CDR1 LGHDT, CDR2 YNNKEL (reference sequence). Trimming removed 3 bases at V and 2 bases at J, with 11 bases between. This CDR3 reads CASSHQVVAYEQYF. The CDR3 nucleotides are TGTGCCAGCAGCCACCAGGTCGTCGCCTACGAGCAGTACTTC.